The entry below describes one TCR beta chain. Germline V gives CDR1 SGHRS, CDR2 YFSETQ. V was shortened by 5 bases and J by 4 bases, with 18 bases between the two germline ends. CDR3 size: 15 residues. This sample is drawn from a study of cytomegalovirus exposure and HLA in healthy donors. Clones were sequenced by immunoSEQ multiplex PCR, and TCRdb holds only the in-frame ones, with some missing. The data contain more than 130,000 clones, just over 85% of them singletons. The sample taken for sequencing was PBMCs. The chain is built from TRBV5-1 and TRBJ1-2, with D perhaps TRBD1 (6 bases). The sequence was obtained from a woman under 30 in good health and CMV-seropositive. The CDR3 DNA follows: TGCGCCAGCAGTGTGGTCGAAGGGGGTGGCTATGGCTACACCTTC. As protein: CASSVVEGGGYGYTF.